This entry describes one TCR beta chain. Antigen: not known. This PCR relied on a set of 60 Vbeta primers and 13 Jbeta primers. Sequenced by immunoSEQ multiplex PCR; TCRdb stores in-frame clones only, minus some. The sample holds approximately 100,000 clones, under 80% seen once. As for the donors, each was a healthy bone marrow donor. The V gene lost 6 bases and the J gene lost 1 base, with 8 bases spanning the gap. The CDR3 contains 13 residues. From germline, CDR1 is WNHNN and CDR2 SYGVQD (reference sequence). The data were taken from a study of cytomegalovirus exposure and HLA in healthy donors. Study-level information: There were over 350 genotyped donors. Of these, about 81% fell in the genetic ancestry cluster associated with self-reported Caucasian donors. Whole-study findings and limits: Reportedly, HLA-A and HLA-B alleles of most subjects were accurately predicted from TCR beta. Across donors, most TCRs were seen rarely, yet some public ones were widespread.

The TCR comes from a man aged 35 to 55 in good health and CMV-seronegative. Sequencing was carried out using PBMCs. The rearrangement links TRBV10-1 to TRBJ2-3; D gene uncertain. The CDR3 is CASRPSGTDTQYF. In DNA, the CDR3 is TGCGCCAGCAGACCTTCAGGCACAGATACGCAGTATTTT.